Each of the 18 T cell receptor beta chains below was sequenced from the same sample in a study of regulatory T cells in long-lasting Graves disease. Construction of the TCR beta libraries employed iRepertoire HTBI primers in conjunction with Arm-PCR of CDR3 regions. MiXCR, run by TCRdb on the multiplex PCR reads, gives a single entry per CDR3 protein. The table shows around 500,000 distinct CDR3 sequences, with approximately 13% occurring only once. Time point meaning: newly diagnosed GD, antithyroid drugs for less than 3 months. With RNA extracted from PBMCs as input, the TCR library was made. Separately, the same data were catalogued under a study of T cells in Graves' hyperthyroidism and ophthalmopathy.

The sequencing here drew on peripheral blood mononuclear cells (PBMCs), taken at new diagnosis, from a patient treated with antithyroid drugs. The receptors shown here come from a man aged 25-40 years with Graves disease.

This clonotype was seen at least ten times. V and J are TRBV29-1 and TRBJ2-1, with TRBD2 matching 15 bases. Germline trimming cut 5 bases from V and 9 bases from J; bases unmatched to any gene: 5. Germline CDR1 and CDR2: SQVTM and ANQGSEA. The CDR3 loop spans 14 amino acids. CDR3 protein: CSVRTSGRASEQFF. The CDR3 DNA reads as TGCAGCGTTAGGACTAGCGGGAGGGCCAGTGAGCAGTTCTTC.

This clonotype was seen many times. The gene calls are TRBV19 and TRBJ2-1, with 9 bases fitting TRBD2. CDR3 size: 15 residues. The V gene's germline CDR1 is LNHDA and CDR2 SQIVND (reference sequence). Germline trimming cut 2 bases from V and 8 bases from J; bases unmatched to any gene: 7. DNA for the CDR3: TGTGCCAGTAGTATAACAGCGGCGGGGGGGTATGAGCAGTTCTTC. Protein sequence: CASSITAAGGYEQFF.

This clonotype was detected ten times or more. The chain joins TRBV7-9 to TRBJ2-1; D is ambiguous. V dropped 3 bases and J dropped 6 bases, with 9 bases sitting between them. Germline assignment: CDR1 SEHNR and CDR2 FQNEAQ (reference sequence). The length of the CDR3 is 13 residues. This CDR3 reads CASSFIGPNEQFF. The CDR3 DNA reads as TGTGCCAGCAGCTTCATAGGACCCAATGAGCAGTTCTTC.

This clonotype was counted ten times or more. V is TRBV30 and J is TRBJ1-5, with TRBD1 identical over 8 bases. The germline CDR1 and CDR2 sequences are GTSNPN and SVGIG (reference sequence). CDR3 length equals 14 residues. J was trimmed by 5 bases and V by 2 bases; bases with no gene match: 5. The chain's CDR3 is CAWSMGQEHQPQHF. The DNA for the CDR3 is TGTGCCTGGAGTATGGGACAGGAACATCAGCCCCAGCATTTT. Full variable domain (outside the CDR3, taken from reference TRBV30 and TRBJ1-5): SQTIHQWPATLVQPVGSPLSLECTVEGTSNPNLYWYRQAAGRGLQLLFYSVGIGQISSEVPQNLSASRPQDRQFILSSKKLLLSDSGFYLCAWSMGQEHQPQHFGDGTRLSIL.

This clonotype was recorded at least ten times. The rearrangement links TRBV27 to TRBJ1-6, with D possibly being TRBD1 (5 bases). Germline V lookup: CDR1 MNHEY, CDR2 SMNVEV (reference sequence). V was cut by 4 bases and J by 7 bases, with 14 bases left in between. CDR3 length: 15 residues. CDR3 nucleotides: TGTGCCAGCAGTTCAGGGAGTCGGCAGAATTCACCCCTCCACTTT. It yields the protein CASSSGSRQNSPLHF.

This clonotype was found many times. The chain uses TRBV12-3 or TRBV12-4 and TRBJ2-2, with D perhaps given as TRBD1 or TRBD2 (5 bases each). The CDR3 covers 13 residues. Trimming left V 8 bases short and J 6 bases short, with 13 bases between. The CDR3 here is CASGPLGAGELFF. The CDR3 DNA reads TGTGCCAGCGGCCCGTTGGGGGCCGGGGAGCTGTTTTTT.

The chain has TRBV14 and TRBJ1-1; D is uncertain. Germline V gives CDR1 SGHDN, CDR2 FVKESK. V dropped 4 bases and J dropped 0 bases, with 6 bases sitting between them. This CDR3 spans 13 amino acids. The CDR3 DNA sequence: TGTGCCAGCAGCCGCCTATTGAACACTGAAGCTTTCTTT. This gives the protein CASSRLLNTEAFF.

In its sample, this clonotype was seen many times. V usage is TRBV12-3 or TRBV12-4 and J usage is TRBJ1-5; D possibly corresponds to TRBD1 (5 bases). Trimming stripped 6 bases from V and 4 bases from J, with 13 bases between. CDR3 length: 14 residues. The chain's CDR3 is CASRVRGENQPQHF. In DNA, the CDR3 is TGTGCCAGCAGGGTGAGGGGCGAGAATCAGCCCCAGCATTTT.

The table lists this clonotype with many counts. This chain joins TRBV3-1 and TRBJ2-7, with TRBD2 matching over 11 bases. V lost 4 bases to trimming and J lost 7 bases; unmatched junction nucleotides: 6. The length of the CDR3 is 14 residues. Germline CDR1 LGHDT, CDR2 YNNKEL (reference sequence). This CDR3 reads CASSPTSGSSEQYF. The CDR3 nucleotides read TGTGCCAGCAGCCCCACTAGCGGGAGTAGTGAGCAGTACTTC.

In this sample, this clonotype turned up many times. The chain couples TRBV11-2 to TRBJ2-7, with no clear D. The length of the CDR3 is 12 residues. Germline CDR1 is SGHAT and CDR2 is FQNNGV. Trimming removed 5 bases from V and 3 bases from J, with 8 bases in between. The CDR3 sequence is CASSVVGYEQYF. DNA for the CDR3: TGTGCCAGCAGCGTGGTGGGCTACGAGCAGTACTTC. The whole variable domain, remainder taken from reference TRBV11-2 and TRBJ2-7, is EAGVAQSPRYKIIEKRQSVAFWCNPISGHATLYWYQQILGQGPKLLIQFQNNGVVDDSQLPKDRFSAERLKGVDSTLKIQPAKLEDSAVYLCASSVVGYEQYFGPGTRLTVT.

There are many counts of this clonotype. The chain has TRBV28 and TRBJ2-2; D is unclear. Trimming left V 8 bases short and J 9 bases short, with 13 bases between. Germline V gene data show CDR1 as MDHEN and CDR2 as SYDVKM. The CDR3 length is 12 residues. CDR3 nucleotides: TGTGCCAGCCGACGGCCGGCCCGGGAGCTGTTTTTT. This codes for CASRRPARELFF. Filled out from reference TRBV28 and TRBJ2-2, the complete variable domain reads DVKVTQSSRYLVKRTGEKVFLECVQDMDHENMFWYRQDPGLGLRLIYFSYDVKMKEKGDIPEGYSVSREKKERFSLILESASTNQTSMYLCASRRPARELFFGEGSRLTVL.

This clonotype was seen a few times. The rearrangement joins TRBV20-1 to TRBJ2-7; TRBD2 agrees at 7 bases. Trimming cost V 1 base and J 0 bases; bases outside gene matches: 3. The CDR3 runs to 14 residues. Germline-derived CDR1 and CDR2 are DFQATT and SNEGSKA (reference sequence). The chain's CDR3 is CSARAGLLSYEQYF. CDR3 DNA: TGCAGTGCTAGAGCGGGACTACTCTCCTACGAGCAGTACTTC.

This clonotype was counted a few times. This rearrangement joins TRBV18 to TRBJ1-5; TRBD1 matches 8 bases. V was pared by 1 base and J by 7 bases, with 12 bases of the junction left unmatched. CDR3 size: 17 residues. Germline CDR1 is KGHSH and CDR2 is LQKENI. The CDR3 protein is CASSPRLRTGRLQPQHF. DNA of the CDR3: TGTGCCAGCTCACCACGTCTAAGGACAGGGAGGTTACAGCCCCAGCATTTT.

The table lists this clonotype with many counts. The V gene is TRBV20-1, the J gene TRBJ1-6; D gene uncertain. The CDR3 is made up of 12 amino acids. Germline V gene sequence: CDR1 DFQATT, CDR2 SNEGSKA (reference sequence). The V end lost 0 bases, the J end lost 10 bases, and 7 bases lay between the germline ends. The CDR3 protein is CSARETKSPLHF. CDR3 DNA: TGCAGTGCTAGAGAAACTAAATCACCCCTCCACTTT.

This clonotype was observed a handful of times. The V gene is TRBV4-1, the J gene TRBJ2-2, with 9 positions matching TRBD2. Germline V gene lookup returns CDR1 MGHRA and CDR2 YSYEKL. The CDR3 has 15 residues. The ends lost 1 base at V and 6 bases at J; junction bases unmatched: 3. The CDR3 spells CASSQVAGDPGELFF. In DNA, the CDR3 is TGCGCCAGCAGCCAAGTAGCGGGGGACCCCGGGGAGCTGTTTTTT.

As to this clonotype: A much more abundant neighbour one base away suggests this may be a read error. The chain joins TRBV6-1 to TRBJ1-2; a possible D gene is TRBD1 (5 bases). The germline gives CDR1 MNHNS, CDR2 SASEGT. The CDR3 has 14 residues. This CDR3 reads CASRQPGTHYGYIF. The CDR3 DNA sequence: TGTGCCAGCAGGCAACCGGGGACGCACTATGGCTACATCTTC.

Here the CDR3 DNA reads TGTGCCAGCAGCTTAAGCGGGGTGGCAGATACGCAGTATTTT. This translates into CASSLSGVADTQYF. The chain combines TRBV7-9 with TRBJ2-3, with TRBD2 matching 7 bases. This CDR3 spans 14 amino acids. Germline V gene lookup returns CDR1 SEHNR and CDR2 FQNEAQ (reference sequence). The trim removed 2 bases at V and 4 bases at J, leaving 3 bases unmatched.

This clonotype turned up a few times. The rearrangement joins TRBV6-5 to TRBJ2-1, with a tentative D call TRBD1 (6 bases). Germline CDR1 MNHEY, CDR2 SVGAGI. Trimming took 1 base from V and 6 from J, leaving 7 bases between them. This CDR3 spans 13 amino acids. DNA for the CDR3: TGTGCCAGCAGTTACTGGGGGCGCAATGAGCAGTTCTTC. It translates to CASSYWGRNEQFF.